The clone carrying this T cell receptor (beta chain) has just a few counts. Its target is not known. The data derive from a study of T-cell reconstitution after alpha-beta-depleted transplantation in children. The CDR3 runs to 12 residues. V was trimmed by 3 bases and J by 8 bases, leaving 8 bases between them. The germline V gene has CDR1 SEHNR and CDR2 FQNEAQ (reference sequence). As it was prepared, the TCRbeta library received unique molecular identifiers. TCRdb reprocessed the PCR reads via MiXCR and lists one record per CDR3 protein. The sample includes about 580,000 distinct CDR3 sequences, 25% to 30% seen only once; the top ten take under 45%. General study points: Newly made T cells mostly supplied T-cell counts and diversity one year after transplant.

Sequenced material: PBMCs, taken before TCRalphabeta/CD19-depleted stem cell transplant. This TCR came from a boy under three years old with Wiskott-Aldrich syndrome, due to receive a stem cell transplant. This rearrangement joins TRBV7-9 to TRBJ2-4; tentative D call: TRBD1 (7 bases). The CDR3 loop is CASSFRGDIQYF. In nucleotides, the CDR3 is TGTGCCAGCAGCTTCAGGGGGGACATTCAGTACTTC.